This passage covers 18 T cell receptor beta chains from one sample sequenced in a study of blood T cell repertoires in COVID-19. Only in-frame clones appear in the TCRdb table, and some are missing; sequencing was by immunoSEQ multiplex PCR. The sample carries about 280,000 clones, 75% to 85% recorded once. What was sequenced was peripheral blood. The origin of the receptors is a man aged 45-65 years with active or convalescent COVID-19.

The V and J genes are TRBV27 and TRBJ1-1, with D unresolved. Germline V lookup: CDR1 MNHEY, CDR2 SMNVEV (reference sequence). The CDR3 covers 12 residues. The ends were cut back, 0 bases at V and 8 bases at J, with 7 bases in the middle. The CDR3 here is CASSLSGQEAFF. Written as DNA, the CDR3 is TGTGCCAGCAGTTTATCTGGGCAGGAAGCTTTCTTT.

This sequence joins TRBV5-4 and TRBJ2-3, with 8 nucleotides matching TRBD2. V lost 3 bases, J lost 4 bases, and 4 bases stayed unmatched. Germline V CDR1 and CDR2: SGHNT, YYREEE (reference sequence). This CDR3 contains 14 residues. CDR3 bases: TGTGCCAGCAGCTCCGGGAGGGAGGCAGATACGCAGTATTTT. Translated: CASSSGREADTQYF.

This chain uses TRBV7-7 with TRBJ2-5, with 11 bases lining up with TRBD2. The CDR3 spans 18 residues. CDR1 is SSHAT, CDR2 FNYEAQ, per germline (reference sequence). V lost 1 base to trimming and J lost 2 bases; unmatched junction nucleotides: 9. CDR3 amino acids: CASSLGTSGRGGQETQYF. Written as DNA, the CDR3 is TGTGCCAGCAGCTTAGGCACTAGCGGGAGAGGAGGGCAAGAGACCCAGTACTTC.

The rearrangement uses TRBV7-3 and TRBJ2-3; 7 positions match TRBD2. The germline CDR1 and CDR2 sequences are SGHTA and FQGTGA. The CDR3 is 15 amino acids. The trim removed 4 bases at V and 3 bases at J, leaving 7 bases unmatched. CDR3 sequence: CASSYAALATDTQYF. For the CDR3, the DNA is TGTGCCAGCAGCTATGCCGCACTAGCGACAGATACGCAGTATTTT.

The gene calls are TRBV18 and TRBJ2-5; 11 bases align to TRBD2. Unmatched junction bases numbered 0, after V lost 3 bases and J lost 3 bases. CDR1 KGHSH and CDR2 LQKENI come from the germline V gene. The CDR3 runs to 14 residues. As DNA, the CDR3 is TGTGCCAGCTCACCGGGACTAGCGGAAGAGACCCAGTACTTC. Translation gives CASSPGLAEETQYF.

The V and J genes are TRBV11-3 and TRBJ1-5; the match to TRBD1 covers 11 bases. The junction had 6 bases not matched to a gene; V was cut back by 0 bases and J by 5 bases. From germline, CDR1 is SGHNT and CDR2 YENEEA. The CDR3 length is 17 residues. The CDR3 protein is CASSLDQGDRGDQPQHF. The CDR3 region has the DNA TGTGCCAGCAGCTTAGACCAGGGGGACAGGGGGGATCAGCCCCAGCATTTT.

V is TRBV7-9 and J is TRBJ1-6, with D perhaps TRBD1 (5 bases). The germline CDR1 and CDR2 sequences are SEHNR and FQNEAQ (reference sequence). The V end lost 6 bases, the J end lost 14 bases, and 23 bases lay between the germline ends. This CDR3 spans 15 amino acids. The CDR3: CASSTGQGSLSTLHF. CDR3 sequence (DNA): TGTGCCAGCAGTACCGGGCAGGGCAGCCTTTCGACCCTCCACTTT.

Turning to this clone: A read error may produce the germline difference seen at one junction end. The chain joins TRBV9 to TRBJ2-1, with TRBD2 matching 15 bases. The CDR3 runs 17 residues. Germline CDR1 SGDLS, CDR2 YYNGEE. CDR3 bases: TGTGCCCGCAGCCGGACTAGCGGGAGGGGGGGCTATAATGAGCAGTTCTTC. Amino acid sequence: CARSRTSGRGGYNEQFF.

About this clone itself: Other DNA sequences within the sample encode an identical CDR3. This sequence joins TRBV30 and TRBJ1-5; D uncertain. This CDR3 is built from 13 residues. V was shortened by 0 bases and J by 4 bases, with 7 bases between the two germline ends. Germline-derived CDR1 and CDR2 are GTSNPN and SVGIG (reference sequence). CDR3 region: CAWSVRDNQPQHF. DNA of the CDR3: TGTGCCTGGAGTGTCCGGGATAATCAGCCCCAGCATTTT.

V gene TRBV7-9 combines with J gene TRBJ2-1; TRBD2 matches at 13 bases. V trimming: 0 bases; J trimming: 6 bases; junction bases outside the gene matches: 2. Per the germline V gene, CDR1 is SEHNR and CDR2 is FQNEAQ (reference sequence). This CDR3 is 16 amino acids long. The CDR3 DNA is TGTGCCAGCAGCTTAGCCGGACTAGCGGGAGTCAATGAGCAGTTCTTC. Amino acids: CASSLAGLAGVNEQFF.

The chain has TRBV28 and TRBJ1-2, with 9 nucleotides matching TRBD1. Losses at the gene ends were 2 bases for V and 4 bases for J; bases not matched to a gene: 5. Germline CDR1 MDHEN, CDR2 SYDVKM. The CDR3 runs to 15 residues. The CDR3 spells CASSLLQGASYGYTF. CDR3 nucleotides: TGTGCCAGCAGTTTACTACAGGGGGCTAGCTATGGCTACACCTTC.

This chain uses TRBV29-1 with TRBJ2-5, with 8 nucleotides matching TRBD2. Germline V CDR1 and CDR2: SQVTM, ANQGSEA. V trimming: 4 bases; J trimming: 0 bases; junction bases outside the gene matches: 4. This CDR3 is 14 amino acids long. The DNA of the CDR3 is TGCAGCGTTGTTCTAGCGGGTAACCAAGAGACCCAGTACTTC. Residues: CSVVLAGNQETQYF.

V and J are TRBV2 and TRBJ2-1; 8 bases agree with TRBD2. The CDR3 consists of 14 residues. V dropped 8 bases and J dropped 5; count of bases not matched to a gene: 8. In germline, CDR1 is SNHLY, CDR2 FYNNEI. The CDR3 loop reads CASLLLAVHNEQFF. CDR3 DNA sequence: TGTGCCAGCCTCTTACTAGCGGTACACAATGAGCAGTTCTTC.

In this sample, this clone turned up a few times. The genes are TRBV5-1 and TRBJ1-2; a weak D match, TRBD1 (6 bases). CDR3 length: 14 residues. From germline, CDR1 is SGHRS and CDR2 YFSETQ. V lost 0 bases and J 14 bases, leaving 20 bases between the germline ends. The CDR3 DNA is TGCGCCAGCAGCTTGGAGGCTTGGGACAACCCGAGAACCTTC. Amino acid sequence: CASSLEAWDNPRTF.

J is TRBJ1-3 and V is TRBV5-1, with D perhaps TRBD1 (5 bases). CDR1 and CDR2 from the germline V gene are SGHRS and YFSETQ. This CDR3 spans 15 amino acids. Trimming shortened V by 2 bases and J by 4 bases, and 13 bases separated the two germline ends. CDR3 DNA sequence: TGCGCCAGCAGCTTACTCGGGGGTGACGGAAACACCATATATTTT. It encodes CASSLLGGDGNTIYF.

The chain has TRBV5-1 and TRBJ2-1; 16 bases fit TRBD2. This CDR3 region has 15 residues. The germline V gene has CDR1 SGHRS and CDR2 YFSETQ. V gave up 4 bases and J gave up 8 bases; unmatched junction bases: 3. The CDR3: CASSQGLAGGDEQFF. DNA for the CDR3: TGCGCCAGCAGCCAGGGACTAGCGGGAGGGGATGAGCAGTTCTTC.

The rearrangement uses TRBV18 and TRBJ2-2; D not resolved. The V and J ends lost 4 bases and 4 bases respectively, with 13 bases between them. From germline, CDR1 is KGHSH and CDR2 LQKENI. The CDR3 is 15 amino acids. The DNA for the CDR3 is TGTGCCAGCTCACAAGCCTCTCAAGCCACCGGGGAGCTGTTTTTT. Protein sequence: CASSQASQATGELFF.

The chain recombines TRBV19 with TRBJ2-3; 7 bases are a match to TRBD2. The germline V gene encodes CDR1 LNHDA and CDR2 SQIVND (reference sequence). J gave up 2 bases and V 9 bases, and 11 bases lay outside the gene matches. CDR3 size: 15 residues. CDR3 coding DNA: TGTGCCAGCCACCCAGGGAGGGTGCACACAGATACGCAGTATTTT. It yields the protein CASHPGRVHTDTQYF.